A selection of T cell receptor beta chains follows, all from one sample in a study of blood T cell repertoires in COVID-19. Clones were sequenced by immunoSEQ multiplex PCR, and TCRdb holds only the in-frame ones, with some missing. The sample holds approximately 400,000 clones, 88% seen once. Material: PBMCs or T cells enriched from blood (not recorded which). Every receptor here comes from a woman aged 18-29 years who had recovered from COVID-19. Both conserved end residues are part of each CDR3. Each record gives: J gene, D gene, V gene, clone size, CDR3 length, CDR3 protein, CDR3 DNA. The D gene is left open where the match is weak. Size tells how often a clone was seen (once, few, many) or the class of an expanded clone, and some rows leave it out.

TRBJ2-3 TRBD1 TRBV4-1 - 14 CASSLGQSTDTQYF TGCGCCAGCAGCCTGGGACAGAGCACAGATACGCAGTATTTT
TRBJ1-1 - TRBV30 - 12 CAQSGGGSEAFF TGTGCTCAAAGCGGTGGGGGCTCTGAAGCTTTCTTT
TRBJ1-3 TRBD1 TRBV11-2 - 14 CASSAGGTGNTIYF TGTGCCAGCAGCGCAGGGGGAACTGGAAACACCATATATTTT
TRBJ2-3 - TRBV7-2 - 13 CASSLVAKDTQYF TGTGCCAGCAGCTTAGTCGCGAAAGATACGCAGTATTTT
TRBJ2-7 - TRBV27 - 15 CASSPSISQGYEQYF TGTGCCAGCAGTCCCTCAATCTCCCAGGGATACGAGCAGTACTTC
TRBJ1-2 - TRBV27 - 15 CASSLSFRGNYGYTF TGTGCCAGCAGTTTATCGTTTCGAGGCAACTATGGCTACACCTTC
TRBJ1-4 - TRBV19 once 13 CASQGYEAEKLFF TGTGCCAGTCAGGGCTACGAAGCTGAAAAACTGTTTTTT
TRBJ2-5 - TRBV11-2 - 13 CASSLSPQETQYF TGTGCCAGCAGCTTAAGCCCCCAAGAGACCCAGTACTTC
TRBJ2-2 - TRBV12-3/TRBV12-4 - 12 CASSFYTGELFF TGTGCCAGCAGTTTTTATACCGGGGAGCTGTTTTTT
TRBJ1-6 - TRBV6-5 - 14 CASSLYDTDSPLHF TGTGCCAGCAGTCTATATGATACAGATTCACCCCTCCACTTT
TRBJ2-1 TRBD2 TRBV5-1 - 16 CASSTRPASGGDEQFF TGCGCCAGCAGCACCCGTCCGGCTAGCGGGGGGGATGAGCAGTTCTTC
TRBJ1-1 - TRBV5-4 many 14 CASSLSQGYTEAFF TGTGCCAGCAGTTTGAGTCAGGGTTACACTGAAGCTTTCTTT
TRBJ1-1 - TRBV27 - 14 CASRDIQRSYEAFF TGTGCCAGCAGGGACATACAGCGATCATATGAAGCTTTCTTT
TRBJ1-2 TRBD1 TRBV2 once 13 CATGTGLNYGYTF TGTGCCACCGGGACAGGCTTAAACTATGGCTACACCTTC
TRBJ1-2 - TRBV14 - 13 CASSRDTYYGYTF TGTGCCAGCAGCCGGGACACCTACTATGGCTACACCTTC
TRBJ2-7 - TRBV18 - 13 CASSETGPYEQYF TGTGCCAGCTCAGAAACAGGGCCCTACGAGCAGTACTTC
TRBJ1-5 TRBD1 TRBV2 - 14 CASSGDRDHQPQHF TGTGCCAGCAGCGGGGACAGGGACCATCAGCCCCAGCATTTT
TRBJ2-7 - TRBV12-5 - 14 CASGLGTGVYEQYF TGTGCTAGTGGTTTGGGGACGGGGGTTTACGAGCAGTACTTC
TRBJ1-2 - TRBV30 - 14 CAWSDSSFNYGYTF TGTGCCTGGAGCGACAGTTCCTTTAACTATGGCTACACCTTC
TRBJ1-2 - TRBV28 - 17 CASSSTVTRGLGYGYTF TGTGCCAGCAGTTCGACAGTAACCCGGGGGTTAGGCTATGGCTACACCTTC
TRBJ2-2 - TRBV7-3 - 13 CASSQGNTGELFF TGTGCCAGCAGCCAGGGTAACACCGGGGAGCTGTTTTTT
TRBJ2-7 TRBD2 TRBV9 - 16 CASSLTSGGSDYEQYF TGTGCCAGCAGCCTGACTAGCGGGGGGTCCGACTACGAGCAGTACTTC
TRBJ1-1 - TRBV27 - 14 CASSLSRGNTEAFF TGTGCCAGCAGTTTATCGCGGGGAAACACTGAAGCTTTCTTT
TRBJ1-6 - TRBV7-7 - 15 CASSLLDISNSPLHF TGTGCTAGCAGCCTTTTGGACATCTCTAATTCACCCCTCCACTTT
TRBJ1-5 - TRBV29-1 - 12 CSVEVPGQPQHF TGCAGCGTTGAAGTCCCGGGTCAGCCCCAGCATTTT
TRBJ2-2 - TRBV9 - 13 CASSVQTTGELFF TGTGCCAGCAGCGTACAGACAACCGGGGAGCTGTTTTTT
TRBJ1-1 TRBD1 TRBV5-6 - 13 CASSFAGRGKTFF TGTGCCAGCAGCTTTGCGGGCAGGGGGAAAACTTTCTTT
TRBJ1-1 - TRBV7-9 - 15 CASSLDRVENTEAFF TGTGCCAGCAGCTTAGATCGGGTAGAGAACACTGAAGCTTTCTTT
TRBJ1-5 TRBD1 TRBV3-1/TRBV3-2 - 17 CASSQGRTGAVSQPQHF TGTGCCAGCAGCCAAGGAAGGACAGGGGCTGTCAGTCAGCCCCAGCATTTT
TRBJ1-5 - TRBV4-1 - 18 CASSQDGMRGYSNQPQHF TGCGCCAGCAGCCAAGACGGGATGCGGGGGTATAGCAATCAGCCCCAGCATTTT
TRBJ1-1 - TRBV6-5 - 14 CASSRQAANTEAFF TGTGCCAGCAGTCGTCAGGCTGCGAACACTGAAGCTTTCTTT
TRBJ2-3 TRBD1 TRBV5-1 - 14 CASRSGTGRDTQYF TGCGCCAGCAGGTCCGGGACAGGGAGAGATACGCAGTATTTT
TRBJ1-2 - TRBV4-1 - 13 CASSQDRYYGYTF TGCGCCAGCAGCCAAGACAGGTACTATGGCTACACCTTC
TRBJ2-3 - TRBV5-1 once 21 CASSLVGTSLHISDSTDTQYF TGCGCCAGCAGCTTGGTAGGCACTAGCCTACACATCTCCGATAGCACAGATACGCAGTATTTT
TRBJ1-2 - TRBV19 - 13 CASSIATDYGYTF TGTGCCAGTAGTATAGCCACAGATTATGGCTACACCTTC
TRBJ1-6 - TRBV7-9 once 17 CASSLARVRSGNSPLHF TGTGCCAGCAGCTTGGCCCGGGTTAGAAGTGGAAATTCACCCCTCCACTTT
TRBJ1-4 TRBD1 TRBV15 once 18 CATSRLRQGRGANEKLFF TGTGCCACCAGCAGACTAAGACAGGGGAGAGGAGCTAATGAAAAACTGTTTTTT
TRBJ1-2 TRBD1 TRBV5-1 - 16 CASTPFSSQGGYGYTF TGCGCCAGCACCCCATTTTCATCACAGGGGGGCTATGGCTACACCTTC
TRBJ1-3 - TRBV12-5 - 16 CASGWIRGSSGNTIYF TGTGCTAGTGGTTGGATCAGGGGCTCCTCTGGAAACACCATATATTTT
TRBJ2-7 - TRBV18 - 13 CASSQRGIYEQYF TGTGCCAGCTCACAACGGGGGATCTACGAGCAGTACTTC
TRBJ1-2 - TRBV6-2/TRBV6-3 - 12 CASSPQGWGYTF TGTGCCAGCAGTCCACAGGGTTGGGGCTACACCTTC
TRBJ1-3 TRBD1 TRBV5-1 - 18 CASSPGQGFWSSGNTIYF TGCGCCAGCAGCCCCGGACAGGGATTTTGGAGCTCTGGAAACACCATATATTTT
TRBJ2-7 TRBD2 TRBV3-1/TRBV3-2 - 19 CASSPGGRPSGGNPREQYF TGTGCCAGCAGCCCCGGGGGTAGGCCTAGCGGGGGGAACCCGAGAGAGCAGTACTTC
TRBJ2-1 - TRBV7-3 few 15 CASSVRAEEGNEQFF TGTGCCAGCAGCGTTAGAGCTGAAGAGGGCAATGAGCAGTTCTTC
TRBJ1-4 - TRBV5-1 - 14 CASSFGGRDEKLFF TGCGCCAGCAGCTTCGGGGGGAGGGATGAAAAACTGTTTTTT
TRBJ1-1 TRBD1 TRBV18 - 16 CASSPGPTGMNTEAFF TGTGCCAGCTCACCGGGACCGACAGGGATGAACACTGAAGCTTTCTTT
TRBJ1-2 TRBD1 TRBV25-1 - 13 CASSGWDRHGYTF TGTGCCAGCAGTGGGTGGGACAGGCATGGCTACACCTTC
TRBJ2-7 TRBD1 TRBV27 - 14 CASSFTGGSYEQYF TGTGCCAGCAGTTTTACAGGGGGGAGCTACGAGCAGTACTTC
TRBJ2-3 - TRBV30 - 16 CAWSVRGLRVGDTQYF TGTGCCTGGAGTGTACGAGGACTCAGAGTGGGAGATACGCAGTATTTT
TRBJ1-5 - TRBV7-8 - 12 CASSLDGGPQHF TGTGCCAGCAGCTTGGACGGGGGTCCCCAGCATTTT
TRBJ1-4 TRBD1 TRBV2 - 18 CASTGTGGVRATNEKLFF TGTGCCAGCACCGGGACAGGGGGCGTGAGAGCAACTAATGAAAAACTGTTTTTT
TRBJ2-6 TRBD1 TRBV19 - 15 CASSDRGPGANVLTF TGTGCCAGTAGCGACAGGGGGCCTGGGGCCAACGTCCTGACTTTC
TRBJ1-1 - TRBV6-6 - 12 CASRPRGTEAFF TGTGCCAGCAGGCCGCGGGGCACTGAAGCTTTCTTT